Described below is a single T cell receptor (beta chain) sequence and its context. TCRdb keeps only in-frame clones here, not all; method: immunoSEQ multiplex PCR. The profile shows 200,000 to 300,000 clones, approximately 87% of them singletons. This specimen comes from a study of blood T cell repertoires in COVID-19. Study details: Both acute and convalescent COVID-19 samples were obtained from the United States, Italy and Spain. PBMCs, B-cell-depleted T cells, or T cells were the source of the cDNA or gDNA that made up the material.

The CDR3 runs to 14 residues. Germline-derived CDR1 and CDR2 are MNHNS and SASEGT. V shed 3 bases and J shed 6 bases, with 12 bases lying between them. Sequencing was carried out using peripheral blood. The V and J genes are TRBV6-1 and TRBJ1-3, with a possible D match to TRBD1 (5 bases). The receptor was derived from a human donor in a cohort sampled during active COVID-19. The CDR3 DNA reads TGTGCCAGCAGTGACAGGGCTCAAGAAAACACCATATATTTT. Amino acid sequence: CASSDRAQENTIYF.